This T cell receptor (beta chain) was sequenced in a study of cytomegalovirus exposure and HLA in healthy donors. Study background: Around 180 million T cells yielded fewer than 120 million unique TCR beta sequences in earlier analysis.

Study-level findings and limits: In a later analysis, V- and J-gene trimming of beta chains associated with a DCLRE1C missense variant, replicated independently. Solely CMV serostatus was available to characterize immune exposure.

PCR primers comprised 60 Vbeta and 13 Jbeta primers. This table comes from immunoSEQ multiplex PCR, and its TCRdb copy is limited to in-frame clones, with some not included. The table shows about 100,000 clones, with 81% occurring only once. This clone was detected only a few times. The antigen is undetermined. The source of this sequence is a woman in her 70s in good health and CMV-seropositive. Sequencing was done on a sample of PBMCs.

The DNA for the CDR3 is TGTGCCAGTAGAACTAGCGGGAGCACCAATGAGCAGTTCTTC. Translation: CASRTSGSTNEQFF. The V gene is TRBV19, the J gene TRBJ2-1; 11 bases fit TRBD2. Germline V gene data show CDR1 as LNHDA and CDR2 as SQIVND (reference sequence). With 6 bases clipped from V and 6 bases from J, the junction kept 4 bases outside the gene matches. CDR3 size: 14 residues.